This is a list of T cell receptor beta chains from one sample in a study of cytomegalovirus exposure and HLA in healthy donors. The data were produced by immunoSEQ multiplex PCR, yet TCRdb's version contains in-frame clones alone and is incomplete. The sample holds over 75,000 clones, around 84% seen once. Input material: PBMCs. These receptors were collected from a woman in her fifties or sixties in good health and CMV-seronegative. Both conserved end residues are trimmed from each CDR3.

V	CDR3
TRBV9	ASSLSGGHGYEQF
TRBV13	ASSSNAGMGQETQY
TRBV6-1	ASTSVYEQY
TRBV4-1	ASNPVGAANTGELF
TRBV28	ATWAAGSSTDTQY
TRBV7-8	ASSLNHFRQSNYGYT
TRBV6-5	ASSYGDINEQF
TRBV5-6	ASSLERGDGDTQY
TRBV9	ASSGQGMNSPLH
TRBV2	AGLQGKTEAF
TRBV5-1	ASSLEGRRGEGYT
TRBV19	ASRGLAGVSGELF
TRBV2	ASSEAGRDHEQY
TRBV9	ASSLTGSSGNTIY
TRBV29-1	SVRTGGAPEQY
TRBV30	AWNPQGTEAF
TRBV5-1	ASSWGRGGQNEQF